This TCR beta chain was identified during a study of blood T cell repertoires in COVID-19 (TCRdb year 2020). Background on the whole study: The collaborator samples originated in the United States, Italy and Spain and spanned the acute and convalescent phases of COVID-19. The material from the prospective study consisted of cDNA or gDNA derived from T cells, B-cell-depleted T cells, or PBMCs. Subjects who had been exposed to COVID-19, were actively infected with it, or had recovered from it provided the deeply sampled blood TCRbeta repertoires that made up the dataset. The repertoires were released in a freely available public database intended as a resource for research on the immune response to SARS-CoV-2. The samples were drawn from two sources: the first 160 participants of the ongoing ImmuneRACE study, and approximately 1,300 subjects contributed by 6 global collaborators. Sample metadata almost always included a de-identified subject ID, COVID-19 status, age in years and sex. Where HLA class I and class II types were available, the types were taken from metadata supplied by the sample provider, not from assay-based typing. Study-level results and caveats: How much clinical and demographic metadata was included differed by source and by participant, and the metadata was provided uncurated.

Remarks on this clone: No cognate antigen has been identified for it. Qualities for individual bases were not recorded, and no much larger clone is one base off.

The immunoSEQ Assay, a bias-controlled multiplex PCR, was used to amplify TCRbeta CDR3 regions from genomic DNA. On the study's bioinformatics: Within the assay, amplification of reference gene primers was used to estimate how many nucleated cells each sample contained. Sequence reads were collapsed and filtered to measure the absolute abundance of every unique TCRbeta CDR3 rearrangement. For each sample, productive Simpson clonality was calculated by taking the square root of Simpson's diversity index across productive rearrangements. What TCRdb holds here is the immuneACCESS table cut down to in-frame rearrangements. Part of the clones is not present; checked against another copy, under half of the missing clones reflect an unresolved V gene, and the others are unexplained. D and trimming come from the DNA, and the V and J calls and clone size come from that table. The sample yields 390,000 or so clones; almost 90% were counted once. The biggest ten clones account for about 6.5% of the sample.

Collaborating institutions collected whole blood in K2EDTA tubes following their own protocols. For TCRbeta analysis, collaborators shipped samples in one of three forms: frozen whole blood, isolated PBMCs, or DNA extracted from either of those sample types. This receptor was identified in a man between 18 and 35 years old with active or convalescent COVID-19. Sequenced sample: peripheral blood.

In nucleotides, the sequence is TGTGCCAGCTCACCACCGGGGCAGGGTAAAGGTGAGCAGTTCTTC. It codes for CASSPPGQGKGEQFF. The chain links TRBV18 with TRBJ2-1; 5 matching bases give a weak D call of TRBD1. V is pared back by 0 bases and J by 9 bases, with 15 bases lying between the germline termini. Sequences KGHSH (CDR1) and LQKENI (CDR2) are obtained from the germline V gene. The cysteine opens and the phenylalanine closes a CDR3 of 15 amino acids. Just the 45-base CDR3 DNA is kept, in frame starting at base 1. Reference TRBV18 and TRBJ2-1 genes cover what lies past the CDR3, so the full variable domain is NAGVMQNPRHLVRRRGQEARLRCSPMKGHSHVYWYRQLPEEGLKFMVYLQKENIIDESGMPKERFSAEFPKEGPSILRIQQVVRGDSAAYFCASSPPGQGKGEQFFGPGTRLTVL.